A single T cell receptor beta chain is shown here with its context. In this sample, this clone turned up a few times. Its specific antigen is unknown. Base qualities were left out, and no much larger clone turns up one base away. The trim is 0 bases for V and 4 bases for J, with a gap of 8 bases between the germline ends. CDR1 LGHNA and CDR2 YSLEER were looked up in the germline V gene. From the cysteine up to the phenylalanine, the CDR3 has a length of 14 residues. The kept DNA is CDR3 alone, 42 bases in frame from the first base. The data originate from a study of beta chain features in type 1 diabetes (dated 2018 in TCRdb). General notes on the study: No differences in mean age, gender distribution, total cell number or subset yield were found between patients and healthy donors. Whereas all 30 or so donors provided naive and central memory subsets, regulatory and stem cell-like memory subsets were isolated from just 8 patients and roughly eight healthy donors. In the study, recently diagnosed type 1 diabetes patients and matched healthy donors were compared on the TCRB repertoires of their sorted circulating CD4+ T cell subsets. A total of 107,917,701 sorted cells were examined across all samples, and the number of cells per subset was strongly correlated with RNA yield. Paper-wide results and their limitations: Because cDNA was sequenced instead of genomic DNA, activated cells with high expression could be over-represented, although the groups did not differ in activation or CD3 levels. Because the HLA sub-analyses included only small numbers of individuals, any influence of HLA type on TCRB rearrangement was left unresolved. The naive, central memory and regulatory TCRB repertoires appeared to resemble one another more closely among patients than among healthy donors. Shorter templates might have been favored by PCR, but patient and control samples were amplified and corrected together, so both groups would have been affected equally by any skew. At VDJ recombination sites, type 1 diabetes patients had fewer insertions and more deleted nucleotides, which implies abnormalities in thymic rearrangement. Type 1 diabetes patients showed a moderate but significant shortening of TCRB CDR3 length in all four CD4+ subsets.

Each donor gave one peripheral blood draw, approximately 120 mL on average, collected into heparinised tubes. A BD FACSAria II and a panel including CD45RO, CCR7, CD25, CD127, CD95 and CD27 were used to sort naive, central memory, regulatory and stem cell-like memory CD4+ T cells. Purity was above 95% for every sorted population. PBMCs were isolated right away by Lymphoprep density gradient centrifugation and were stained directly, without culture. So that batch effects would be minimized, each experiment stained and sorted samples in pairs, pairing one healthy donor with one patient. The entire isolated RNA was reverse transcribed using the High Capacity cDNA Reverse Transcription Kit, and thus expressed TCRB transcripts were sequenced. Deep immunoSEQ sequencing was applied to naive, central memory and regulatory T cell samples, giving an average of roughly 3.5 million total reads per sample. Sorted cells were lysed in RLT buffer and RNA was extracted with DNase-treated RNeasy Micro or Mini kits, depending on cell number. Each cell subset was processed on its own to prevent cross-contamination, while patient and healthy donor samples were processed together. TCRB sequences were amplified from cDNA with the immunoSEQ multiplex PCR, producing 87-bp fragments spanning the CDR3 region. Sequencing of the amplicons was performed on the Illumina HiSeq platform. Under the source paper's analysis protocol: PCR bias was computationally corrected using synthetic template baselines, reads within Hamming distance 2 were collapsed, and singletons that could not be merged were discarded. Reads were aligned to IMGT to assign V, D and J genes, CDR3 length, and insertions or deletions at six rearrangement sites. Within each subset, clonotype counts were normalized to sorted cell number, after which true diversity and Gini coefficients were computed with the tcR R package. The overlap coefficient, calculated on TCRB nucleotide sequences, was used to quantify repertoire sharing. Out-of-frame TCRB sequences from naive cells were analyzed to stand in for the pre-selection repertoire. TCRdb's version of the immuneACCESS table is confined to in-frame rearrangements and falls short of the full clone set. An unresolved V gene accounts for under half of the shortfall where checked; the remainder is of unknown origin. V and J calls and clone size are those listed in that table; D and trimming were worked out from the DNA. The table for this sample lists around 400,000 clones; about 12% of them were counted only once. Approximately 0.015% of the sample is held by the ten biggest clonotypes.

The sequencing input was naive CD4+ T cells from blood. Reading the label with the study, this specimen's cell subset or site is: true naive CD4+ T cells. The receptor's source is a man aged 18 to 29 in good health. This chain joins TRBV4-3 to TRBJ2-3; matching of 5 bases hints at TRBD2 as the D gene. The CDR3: CASSQEAAADTQYF. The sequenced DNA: TGCGCCAGCAGCCAAGAAGCAGCGGCAGATACGCAGTATTTT.